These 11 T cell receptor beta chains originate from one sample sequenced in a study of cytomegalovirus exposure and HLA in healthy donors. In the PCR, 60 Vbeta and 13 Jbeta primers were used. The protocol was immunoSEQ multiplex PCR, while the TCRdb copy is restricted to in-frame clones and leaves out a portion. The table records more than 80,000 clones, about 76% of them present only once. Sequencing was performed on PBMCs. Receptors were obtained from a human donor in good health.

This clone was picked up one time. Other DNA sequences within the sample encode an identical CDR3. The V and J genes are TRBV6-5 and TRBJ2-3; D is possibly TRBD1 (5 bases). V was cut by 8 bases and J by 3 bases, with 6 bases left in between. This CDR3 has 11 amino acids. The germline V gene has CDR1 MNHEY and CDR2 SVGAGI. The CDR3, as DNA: TGTGCCAGCCAGGGTACAGATACGCAGTATTTT. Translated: CASQGTDTQYF.

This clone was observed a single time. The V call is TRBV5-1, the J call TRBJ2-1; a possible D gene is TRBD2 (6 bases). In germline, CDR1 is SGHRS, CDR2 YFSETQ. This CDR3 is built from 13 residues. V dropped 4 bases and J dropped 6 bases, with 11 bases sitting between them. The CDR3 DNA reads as TGCGCCAGCAGCCAGGGACTTATCAATGAGCAGTTCTTC. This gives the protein CASSQGLINEQFF.

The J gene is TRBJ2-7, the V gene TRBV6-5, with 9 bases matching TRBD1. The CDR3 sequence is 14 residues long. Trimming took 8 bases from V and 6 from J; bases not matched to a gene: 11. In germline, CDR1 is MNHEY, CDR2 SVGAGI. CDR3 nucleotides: TGTGCCAGCGGCACACAGGGGGCGATAGGCGAGCAGTACTTC. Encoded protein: CASGTQGAIGEQYF.

CDR3: CASSLESGGTYEQYF. In DNA form, the CDR3 reads TGTGCCAGCAGTTTAGAGTCAGGGGGGACCTACGAGCAGTACTTC. This rearrangement joins TRBV27 to TRBJ2-7; possibly TRBD1 for D (7 bases). In germline, CDR1 is MNHEY, CDR2 SMNVEV (reference sequence). The CDR3 length is 15 residues. Trimming pared 2 bases from V and 2 bases from J, leaving 13 bases between.

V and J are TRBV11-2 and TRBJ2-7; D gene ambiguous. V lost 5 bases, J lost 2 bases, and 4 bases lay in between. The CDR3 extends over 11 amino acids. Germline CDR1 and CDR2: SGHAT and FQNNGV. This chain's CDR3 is CASSPAYEQYF. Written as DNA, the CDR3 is TGTGCCAGCAGCCCCGCCTACGAGCAGTACTTC.

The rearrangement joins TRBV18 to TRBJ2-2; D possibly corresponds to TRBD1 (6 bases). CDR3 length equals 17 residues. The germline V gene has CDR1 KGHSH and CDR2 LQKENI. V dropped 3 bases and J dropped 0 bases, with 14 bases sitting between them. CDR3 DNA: TGTGCCAGCTCACCCTCCAGGACAGCGCCGAACACCGGGGAGCTGTTTTTT. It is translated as CASSPSRTAPNTGELFF.

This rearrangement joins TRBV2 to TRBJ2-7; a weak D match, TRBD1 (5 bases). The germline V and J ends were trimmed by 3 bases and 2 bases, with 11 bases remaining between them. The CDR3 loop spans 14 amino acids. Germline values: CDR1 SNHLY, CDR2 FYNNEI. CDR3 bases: TGTGCCAGCAGTGAGGGGCGGATTCCCTACGAGCAGTACTTC. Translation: CASSEGRIPYEQYF.

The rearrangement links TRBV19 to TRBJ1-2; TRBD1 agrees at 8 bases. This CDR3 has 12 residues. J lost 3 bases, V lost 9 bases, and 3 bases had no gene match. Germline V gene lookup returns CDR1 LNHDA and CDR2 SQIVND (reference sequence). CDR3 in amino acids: CASQTGDYGYTF. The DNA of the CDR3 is TGTGCCAGCCAGACAGGGGACTATGGCTACACCTTC.

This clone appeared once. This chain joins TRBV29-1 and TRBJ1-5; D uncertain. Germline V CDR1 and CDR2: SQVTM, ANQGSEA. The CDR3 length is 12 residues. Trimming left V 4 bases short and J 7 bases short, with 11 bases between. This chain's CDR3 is CSVGEGWQPQHF. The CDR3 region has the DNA TGCAGCGTTGGGGAGGGTTGGCAGCCCCAGCATTTT.

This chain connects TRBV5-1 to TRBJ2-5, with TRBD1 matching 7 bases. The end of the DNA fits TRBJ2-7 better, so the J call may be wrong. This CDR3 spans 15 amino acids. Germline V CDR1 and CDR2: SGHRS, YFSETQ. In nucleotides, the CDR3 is TGCGCCAGCAGCTTGGTCGGGACAGAAGAATACGAGCAGTACTTC. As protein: CASSLVGTEEYEQYF.

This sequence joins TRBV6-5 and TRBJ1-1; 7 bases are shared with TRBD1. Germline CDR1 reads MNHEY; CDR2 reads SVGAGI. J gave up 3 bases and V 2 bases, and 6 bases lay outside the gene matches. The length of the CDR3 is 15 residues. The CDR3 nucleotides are TGTGCCAGCAGTTACGCGCGACAGGGTTACACTGAAGCTTTCTTT. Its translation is CASSYARQGYTEAFF.